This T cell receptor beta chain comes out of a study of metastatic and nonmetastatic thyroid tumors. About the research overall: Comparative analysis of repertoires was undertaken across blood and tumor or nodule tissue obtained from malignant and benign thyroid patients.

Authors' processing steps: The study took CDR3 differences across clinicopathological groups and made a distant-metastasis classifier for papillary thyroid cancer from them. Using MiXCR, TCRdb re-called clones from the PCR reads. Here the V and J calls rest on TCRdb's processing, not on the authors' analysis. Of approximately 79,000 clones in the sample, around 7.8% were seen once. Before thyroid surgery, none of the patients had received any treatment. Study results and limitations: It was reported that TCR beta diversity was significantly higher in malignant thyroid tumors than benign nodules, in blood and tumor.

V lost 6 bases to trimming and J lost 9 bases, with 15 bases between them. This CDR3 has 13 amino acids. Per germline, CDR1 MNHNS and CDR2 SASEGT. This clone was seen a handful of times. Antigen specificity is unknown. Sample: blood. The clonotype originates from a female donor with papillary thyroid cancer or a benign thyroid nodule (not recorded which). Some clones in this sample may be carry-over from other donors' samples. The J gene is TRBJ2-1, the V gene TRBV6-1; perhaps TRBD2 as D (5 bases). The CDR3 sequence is CASRGLGWGEQFF. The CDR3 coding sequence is TGTGCCAGCAGAGGACTGGGGTGGGGTGAGCAGTTCTTC.